This T cell receptor beta chain was recorded in a study of blood T cell repertoires in COVID-19. This CDR3 has 14 amino acids. V shed 6 bases, J shed 3 bases, and the junction held 3 bases outside the gene matches. The germline V gene encodes CDR1 SGHVS and CDR2 FQNEAQ. As handled by the study authors: The authors estimated nucleated cell counts from reference gene primer amplification. Here immunoSEQ multiplex PCR was the method, and the copy in TCRdb shows in-frame clones only, minus some. V and J calls and clone size are those listed in that table; D and trimming were worked out from the DNA. Altogether more than 110,000 clones are present, about 79% being singletons, with the ten largest covering around 3.2%.

The genes are TRBV7-8 and TRBJ2-1; 9 bases map to TRBD2. The origin of this receptor is a woman aged 50 to 65 who had recovered from COVID-19. The sequenced sample was PBMCs or T cells enriched from blood (not recorded which). In DNA, the CDR3 is TGTGCCAGCAGGACTAGCGGATTCTACAATGAGCAGTTCTTC. This translates into CASRTSGFYNEQFF.